By share, the clone carrying this TCR beta chain counts as medium-sized. No antigen is known for it. 5'RACE with 10-nucleotide random UMIs generated the cDNA. TCRdb used MiXCR to reprocess the 5' RACE reads, holding one entry per CDR3 protein. The table includes approximately 26,000 distinct CDR3 sequences, 2.5% to 4% detected once. These data belong to a study of neurological immune-mediated disorders. Study-wide context: Relapsing-remitting disease affected about 30, and secondary progressive 3, of 34 multiple sclerosis patients. Study findings and constraints: No clinical or MRI feature was associated with the multiple sclerosis repertoire cluster.

Sequenced material: PBMCs. The receptor was derived from a young woman with multiple sclerosis.

This CDR3 reads CASSPTMRTEDKLFF. The CDR3 coding sequence is TGCGCCAGCAGCCCTACGATGCGGACCGAGGATAAACTGTTTTTT. This chain joins TRBV4-1 and TRBJ1-4; D is ambiguous. CDR1 and CDR2 from the germline V gene are MGHRA and YSYEKL. V was trimmed by 4 bases and J by 11 bases, leaving 20 bases between them. The length of the CDR3 is 15 residues.